This T cell receptor (beta chain) emerged from a study of identical twins. Template switching added a universal primer binding site, and final cDNA carried unique molecular identifiers. TCRdb re-called the 5' RACE reads with MiXCR, one entry per CDR3 protein. The table includes fewer than 350,000 distinct CDR3 sequences, more than 6.5% detected once. Findings and limits, study-wide: For out-of-frame beta sequences, excess twin sharing was weaker. Conclusions rested on cross-sectional statistics rather than following the same donors.

With 10 bases clipped from V and 0 bases from J, the junction kept 9 bases outside the gene matches. This CDR3 comprises 14 residues. CDR1 is MNHNS and CDR2 is SASEGT in the germline V gene. This clonotype was counted a few times. What it binds is unknown. The sample was also linked to a second study, of yellow fever vaccine responses in identical twins. That paper adds: Reportedly, the T cell response mounted by twins to vaccine seemed partly convergent, partly personalized.

Sequencing was carried out using memory (CD45RO+) T cells sorted from blood. This chain connects TRBV6-1 to TRBJ2-7; the match to TRBD1 covers 7 bases. The TCR originated in a woman aged 18-35 years in good health. The CDR3 sequence: CATQRGTDSYEQYF. CDR3 nucleotide sequence: TGTGCCACCCAACGAGGGACAGACTCCTACGAGCAGTACTTC.